These T cell receptor beta chains were read from a single sample in a study of T cell changes during pregnancy in multiple sclerosis. Assay: immunoSEQ multiplex PCR; the TCRdb copy retains only in-frame clones and omits some. Here the sample spans over 100,000 clones, 90% to 95% being singletons. The specimen was peripheral blood, collected in the third trimester of pregnancy. The receptors originated from a female donor with multiple sclerosis, enrolled in a pregnancy study. Both conserved end residues are part of each CDR3. D genes are given only for firm matches. Rows may omit the clone size; those that give it use once, few, many or a size class.

J: TRBJ1-1; size: NA; V: TRBV7-8; D: NA; CDR3: CASSLPGNTEAFF; DNA: TGTGCCAGCAGCTTACCGGGGAACACTGAAGCTTTCTTT
J: TRBJ1-2; size: NA; V: TRBV5-8; D: NA; CDR3: CASSFPLGGDGYTF; DNA: TGTGCCAGCAGCTTTCCTCTGGGAGGGGATGGCTACACCTTC
J: TRBJ1-3; size: NA; V: TRBV6-5; D: NA; CDR3: CASSYVGAPGNTIYF; DNA: TGTGCCAGCAGTTACGTGGGGGCGCCAGGAAACACCATATATTTT
J: TRBJ2-2; size: NA; V: TRBV4-1; D: NA; CDR3: CASSRGLDTGELFF; DNA: TGCGCCAGCAGCCGGGGACTGGACACCGGGGAGCTGTTTTTT
J: TRBJ1-4; size: NA; V: TRBV5-1; D: TRBD1; CDR3: CASSLGDRDEKLFF; DNA: TGCGCCAGCAGCTTGGGTGACAGGGATGAAAAACTGTTTTTT
J: TRBJ2-7; size: NA; V: TRBV28; D: TRBD1; CDR3: CASRRGPVYEQYF; DNA: TGTGCCAGCAGAAGGGGGCCCGTCTACGAGCAGTACTTC
J: TRBJ1-1; size: NA; V: TRBV7-3; D: NA; CDR3: CASSLTSAGLTEAFF; DNA: TGTGCCAGCAGCTTAACGTCGGCAGGGCTTACTGAAGCTTTCTTT
J: TRBJ2-2; size: NA; V: TRBV28; D: TRBD1; CDR3: CASSRGQGYTGELFF; DNA: TGTGCCAGCAGCCGAGGACAGGGGTACACCGGGGAGCTGTTTTTT
J: TRBJ1-1; size: NA; V: TRBV21-1; D: NA; CDR3: CASSTQGGDTEAFF; DNA: TGTGCCAGCAGCACACAGGGAGGGGACACTGAAGCTTTCTTT
J: TRBJ1-4; size: few; V: TRBV6-5; D: NA; CDR3: CASSQGYGEEKLFF; DNA: TGTGCCAGCAGTCAGGGTTACGGCGAGGAAAAACTGTTTTTT
J: TRBJ1-5; size: NA; V: TRBV28; D: NA; CDR3: CASSLGGEILPFFNQPQHF; DNA: TGTGCCAGCAGTTTAGGGGGCGAAATCCTTCCCTTTTTCAATCAGCCCCAGCATTTT
J: TRBJ1-2; size: few; V: TRBV9; D: NA; CDR3: CASSVETGYGYTF; DNA: TGTGCCAGCAGCGTAGAAACAGGGTATGGCTACACCTTC
J: TRBJ1-1; size: NA; V: TRBV2; D: NA; CDR3: CASSDGQGLFPNTEAFF; DNA: TGTGCCAGCAGTGATGGGCAGGGATTATTCCCGAACACTGAAGCTTTCTTT
J: TRBJ2-3; size: NA; V: TRBV5-1; D: TRBD1; CDR3: CASSLTGGGGTQYF; DNA: TGCGCCAGCAGCTTAACAGGGGGCGGTGGGACGCAGTATTTT
J: TRBJ2-7; size: NA; V: TRBV6-5; D: NA; CDR3: CASSSPGGYEQYF; DNA: TGTGCCAGCAGTTCCCCCGGGGGATACGAGCAGTACTTC
J: TRBJ2-7; size: NA; V: TRBV6-1; D: NA; CDR3: CACEQGIYEQYF; DNA: TGTGCTTGCGAGCAGGGGATCTACGAGCAGTACTTC
J: TRBJ2-7; size: NA; V: TRBV13; D: TRBD1; CDR3: CASSSGTGVSYEQYF; DNA: TGTGCCAGCAGCTCAGGGACAGGGGTTTCCTACGAGCAGTACTTC
J: TRBJ1-5; size: NA; V: TRBV19; D: TRBD1; CDR3: CASSADRGTNQPQHF; DNA: TGTGCCAGTAGTGCGGACAGGGGCACAAATCAGCCCCAGCATTTT
J: TRBJ1-2; size: NA; V: TRBV28; D: NA; CDR3: CASSLFSPGAANYGYTF; DNA: TGTGCCAGCAGTTTATTTAGTCCGGGAGCAGCTAACTATGGCTACACCTTC
J: TRBJ1-2; size: NA; V: TRBV5-1; D: NA; CDR3: CASSSQGANYGYTF; DNA: TGCGCCAGCAGCTCACAGGGAGCTAACTATGGCTACACCTTC
J: TRBJ2-7; size: NA; V: TRBV27; D: NA; CDR3: CASSLNSLYEQYF; DNA: TGTGCCAGCAGTTTAAACTCTCTCTACGAGCAGTACTTC
J: TRBJ2-1; size: NA; V: TRBV5-4; D: NA; CDR3: CASRSNIQVRGANEQFF; DNA: TGTGCCAGCAGGTCCAATATTCAAGTCCGGGGGGCCAATGAGCAGTTCTTC
J: TRBJ1-5; size: NA; V: TRBV30; D: NA; CDR3: CAWSEAGAINQPQHF; DNA: TGTGCCTGGAGTGAGGCAGGGGCCATCAATCAGCCCCAGCATTTT
J: TRBJ2-3; size: NA; V: TRBV6-6; D: NA; CDR3: CASSYSKGLTDTQYF; DNA: TGTGCCAGCAGTTACTCAAAGGGGTTAACAGATACGCAGTATTTT
J: TRBJ2-7; size: NA; V: TRBV7-6; D: NA; CDR3: CASSLRGGGQPSYEQYF; DNA: TGTGCCAGCAGCCTTAGGGGAGGGGGACAACCCTCCTACGAGCAGTACTTC
J: TRBJ2-7; size: NA; V: TRBV18; D: TRBD2; CDR3: CASSPTSATFYEQYF; DNA: TGTGCCAGCTCACCGACTAGCGCAACCTTCTACGAGCAGTACTTC
J: TRBJ2-2; size: NA; V: TRBV18; D: NA; CDR3: CASSPLASGDTGELFF; DNA: TGTGCCAGCTCACCCTTAGCGTCAGGGGACACCGGGGAGCTGTTTTTT
J: TRBJ2-1; size: NA; V: TRBV27; D: TRBD2; CDR3: CASSLLAGYNEQFF; DNA: TGTGCCAGCAGTTTACTAGCGGGGTACAATGAGCAGTTCTTC
J: TRBJ1-5; size: NA; V: TRBV19; D: NA; CDR3: CASKADSSNQPQHF; DNA: TGTGCCAGTAAGGCGGACTCCAGCAATCAGCCCCAGCATTTT
J: TRBJ2-7; size: NA; V: TRBV29-1; D: NA; CDR3: CSGGASTYEQYF; DNA: TGCAGCGGTGGAGCCTCGACCTACGAGCAGTACTTC
J: TRBJ2-1; size: NA; V: TRBV30; D: TRBD2; CDR3: CAWRGRGINEQFF; DNA: TGTGCCTGGAGAGGGCGGGGGATCAATGAGCAGTTCTTC
J: TRBJ2-7; size: NA; V: TRBV11-2; D: NA; CDR3: CASSFTFRGYHEQYF; DNA: TGTGCCAGCAGCTTTACTTTCCGAGGGTACCACGAGCAGTACTTC
J: TRBJ1-1; size: NA; V: TRBV28; D: NA; CDR3: CASSAPGAEAFF; DNA: TGTGCCAGCAGTGCTCCAGGGGCGGAAGCTTTCTTT
J: TRBJ1-1; size: NA; V: TRBV7-6; D: NA; CDR3: CASSMTVRETEAFF; DNA: TGTGCCAGCAGCATGACAGTGCGAGAAACTGAAGCTTTCTTT
J: TRBJ2-1; size: NA; V: TRBV7-9; D: TRBD1; CDR3: CASSFAPGGSYNEQFF; DNA: TGTGCCAGCAGCTTCGCCCCAGGGGGCTCCTACAATGAGCAGTTCTTC
J: TRBJ1-5; size: NA; V: TRBV6-1; D: NA; CDR3: CASSEEKAPRGKPQHF; DNA: TGTGCCAGCAGTGAAGAGAAGGCCCCTAGAGGGAAGCCCCAGCATTTT
J: TRBJ2-1; size: NA; V: TRBV7-8; D: TRBD1; CDR3: CASSLAFGTGGYNEQFF; DNA: TGTGCCAGCAGCTTAGCCTTTGGGACAGGGGGGTACAATGAGCAGTTCTTC
J: TRBJ2-7; size: NA; V: TRBV18; D: TRBD1; CDR3: CASSPQRDRGRPTRYEQYF; DNA: TGTGCCAGCTCACCACAGCGGGACAGGGGCCGACCTACCAGATACGAGCAGTACTTC
J: TRBJ2-7; size: once; V: TRBV18; D: TRBD2; CDR3: CASSPRLIAGVSMGEQYF; DNA: TGTGCCAGCTCACCACGTTTGATAGCGGGAGTATCTATGGGAGAGCAGTACTTC
J: TRBJ1-1; size: NA; V: TRBV18; D: NA; CDR3: CASSREGLNTEAFF; DNA: TGTGCCAGCTCACGGGAGGGTTTAAACACTGAAGCTTTCTTT
J: TRBJ2-7; size: NA; V: TRBV21-1; D: NA; CDR3: CASSKGTTGLSYEQYF; DNA: TGTGCCAGCAGCAAAGGGACTACGGGCCTCTCCTACGAGCAGTACTTC
J: TRBJ1-1; size: NA; V: TRBV5-1; D: TRBD1; CDR3: CASSPWTGRDTEAFF; DNA: TGCGCCAGCAGCCCCTGGACAGGGAGGGACACTGAAGCTTTCTTT
J: TRBJ1-1; size: NA; V: TRBV5-1; D: NA; CDR3: CASSFGGVTEAFF; DNA: TGCGCCAGCAGCTTTGGGGGGGTCACTGAAGCTTTCTTT
J: TRBJ2-7; size: NA; V: TRBV7-2; D: TRBD2; CDR3: CASSSAGGNEQYF; DNA: TGTGCCAGCAGCTCAGCGGGGGGGAACGAGCAGTACTTC